Presented here are 4 T cell receptor beta chains from one specimen sequenced in a study of Ad26.COV2.S vaccination and SARS-CoV-2 variants. Stated treatment: around 19 received Ad26.COV2.S at low or high dose, single or two shots; several received placebo; per-sample allocation not given. Day 63 after the first vaccine or placebo injection was the time point for sampling. Here immunoSEQ multiplex PCR was the method, and the copy in TCRdb shows in-frame clones only, minus some. The data show hundreds of thousands of clones, roughly 87% seen once. The material sequenced was peripheral blood, taken in a trial of Ad26.COV2.S vaccine versus placebo. The receptors originated from a person between 18 and 65 years old who received the Ad26.COV2.S COVID-19 vaccine or a placebo.

This chain uses TRBV7-3 with TRBJ2-2; the match to TRBD1 covers 7 bases. The V and J ends lost 5 bases and 5 bases, in that order; junction bases with no gene match: 2. CDR3 length equals 13 residues. Germline lookup yields CDR1 SGHTA and CDR2 FQGTGA. The CDR3: CASSRQGTGELFF. In nucleotides, the CDR3 is TGTGCCAGCAGCCGACAGGGTACCGGGGAGCTGTTTTTT.

This chain links TRBV25-1 with TRBJ1-2; 7 nucleotides match TRBD1. The germline V gene has CDR1 MGHDK and CDR2 SYGVNS. CDR3 length equals 14 residues. With 3 bases clipped from V and 4 bases from J, the junction kept 5 bases outside the gene matches. CDR3 region: CASSEADRAYGYTF. CDR3 sequence (DNA): TGTGCCAGCAGTGAGGCTGACAGGGCCTATGGCTACACCTTC.

The J gene is TRBJ2-2, the V gene TRBV12-3 or TRBV12-4; D is perhaps TRBD1 (5 bases). V was pared by 5 bases and J by 6 bases, with 10 bases between. This CDR3 has 13 residues. As DNA, the CDR3 is TGTGCCAGCAGTCTCAGGGTGTCCGGGGAGCTGTTTTTT. Protein: CASSLRVSGELFF.

The genes are TRBV20-1 and TRBJ1-2, with TRBD1 identical over 7 bases. This CDR3 region has 10 residues. Per the germline V gene, CDR1 is DFQATT and CDR2 is SNEGSKA (reference sequence). V trimming: 6 bases; J trimming: 6 bases; junction bases outside the gene matches: 1. CDR3 DNA: TGCAGTGCGGGGACAGATGGCTACACCTTC. Translated, it gives CSAGTDGYTF.